One and the same sample provided the 10 T cell receptor beta chains below, sequenced in a study of T cell clonality in common variable immunodeficiency. Whole-study findings and limits: Reportedly, TCR beta sequences from common variable immunodeficiency showed fewer deletions and N-nucleotide insertions.

Clones were read by immunoSEQ multiplex PCR, and TCRdb kept only the in-frame ones, dropping some. In total the sample includes over 11,000 clones, none of them seen once. For these TCRs, the target antigens are not known. The sequenced material came from peripheral blood mononuclear cells. Receptors were obtained from a human donor with common variable immunodeficiency.

As for this clone: A read error may produce the germline difference seen at one junction end. The CDR3 end falls 3 residues outside the read, so it is completed with the germline J gene. V and J are TRBV7-7 and TRBJ2-1, with 8 bases identical to TRBD1. The CDR3 extends over 15 amino acids. Germline V gene sequence: CDR1 SSHAT, CDR2 FNYEAQ (reference sequence). The sequenced part of the CDR3 DNA is TGTGCTAGCAGCTTAGGACAGGGTCCCTACAATGAG. Translated, it gives CASSLGQGPYNE. The full CDR3 is CASSLGQGPYNEQFF.

The table lists this clone with a few counts. The CDR3 end falls 3 residues outside the read, so it is completed with the germline J gene. The rearrangement links TRBV7-3 to TRBJ2-1; D is possibly TRBD2 (6 bases). Germline V gene sequence: CDR1 SGHTA, CDR2 FQGTGA. CDR3 length equals 15 residues. V shed 5 bases and J shed 8 bases, with 19 bases lying between them. Incomplete CDR3 DNA: TGTGCCAGCAGCCTCGTCGGGGGTTTGGGGGATGAG. Protein: CASSLVGGLGDE. The complete CDR3 sequence is CASSLVGGLGDEQFF.

The sequenced CDR3 bases are TGTGCCAGCAGGGGCCGCAGCGGGATTAACAATGAG. Protein: CASRGRSGINNE. The CDR3 in full is CASRGRSGINNEQFF. The chain carries TRBV7-9 and TRBJ2-1, with 7 nucleotides matching TRBD2. The sequence runs out 3 residues before the end of the CDR3; the remainder is reconstructed from the germline J gene. The CDR3 is made up of 15 amino acids. V shed 6 bases, J shed 5 bases, and the junction held 10 bases outside the gene matches. CDR1 is SEHNR and CDR2 is FQNEAQ in the germline V gene (reference sequence).

The sequenced part of the CDR3 DNA is TGTGCCAGCAGCTTAGTAACTAGCGGGGATACAGATACG. Translating gives CASSLVTSGDTDT. The whole CDR3 protein is CASSLVTSGDTDTQYF. This chain uses TRBV7-3 with TRBJ2-3; the match to TRBD2 covers 10 bases. The read terminates 3 residues before the CDR3 end, so the remaining end is supplied by the germline J gene. The CDR3 runs 16 residues. Germline lookup yields CDR1 SGHTA and CDR2 FQGTGA. V was clipped by 2 bases and J by 3 bases; unmatched bases: 5.

With regard to this clone: The observed sequence ends 3 residues before the CDR3 terminus, with the missing tail filled in from the germline J gene. V is TRBV19 and J is TRBJ2-2, with D possibly being TRBD2 (6 bases). CDR1 and CDR2 from the germline V gene are LNHDA and SQIVND (reference sequence). V was trimmed by 3 bases and J by 5 bases, leaving 19 bases between them. CDR3 length: 17 residues. The CDR3 loop reads CASSMENPGLKTGELFF. The DNA read from the CDR3 is TGTGCCAGTAGTATGGAAAATCCGGGACTGAAGACCGGGGAG.

In regard to this clone: The read finishes 3 residues shy of the CDR3 end, and the germline J gene is used to complete it. The gene calls are TRBV7-3 and TRBJ2-7; TRBD2 aligns across 9 bases. This CDR3 has 15 amino acids. Germline V gives CDR1 SGHTA, CDR2 FQGTGA. V was pared by 5 bases and J by 3 bases, with 8 bases of the junction left unmatched. The part of the CDR3 DNA that was read is TGTGCCAGCAGCCAAGGCAGCGGGGGGATCTACGAG. Translating it yields CASSQGSGGIYE. The entire CDR3 protein reads CASSQGSGGIYEQYF. The whole variable domain, remainder taken from reference TRBV7-3 and TRBJ2-7, is GAGVSQTPSNKVTEKGKYVELRCDPISGHTALYWYRQSLGQGPEFLIYFQGTGAADDSGLPNDRFFAVRPEGSVSTLKIQRTERGDSAVYLCASSQGSGGIYEQYFGPGTRLTVT.

Turning to this clone: The read stops 3 residues short of the end of the CDR3; the missing end is completed from the germline J gene. The chain has TRBV19 and TRBJ2-5; D unclear. Trimming left V 3 bases short and J 4 bases short, with 21 bases between. Looked up from germline, CDR1 is LNHDA and CDR2 is SQIVND (reference sequence). This CDR3 has 17 amino acids. Partial CDR3 DNA: TGTGCCAGTAGTATCTTGCCGATTAGTAGACAAGCAGAGACC. Translating gives CASSILPISRQAET. The whole CDR3 protein is CASSILPISRQAETQYF. The complete variable domain, with remaining parts taken from reference TRBV19 and TRBJ2-5, reads DGGITQSPKYLFRKEGQNVTLSCEQNLNHDAMYWYRQDPGQGLRLIYYSQIVNDFQKGDIAEGYSVSREKKESFPLTVTSAQKNPTAFYLCASSILPISRQAETQYFGPGTRLLVL.

Comment on this clone: The read halts 3 residues ahead of the CDR3 end, with the missing end drawn from the germline J gene. The chain joins TRBV19 to TRBJ2-3; D gene unclear. The V gene lost 5 bases and the J gene lost 6 bases, with 15 bases spanning the gap. The CDR3 loop spans 14 amino acids. Germline CDR1 is LNHDA and CDR2 is SQIVND (reference sequence). The covered CDR3 bases are TGTGCCAGTAGTCCTGGGTCAGGCAGCGATACG. Translating it yields CASSPGSGSDT. In full, the CDR3 is CASSPGSGSDTQYF.

This clone was seen a handful of times. The read gets to within 3 residues of the CDR3 end, and the germline J gene fills in the rest. The chain links TRBV19 to TRBJ2-5; weak D call: TRBD2 (5 bases). The germline CDR1 and CDR2 sequences are LNHDA and SQIVND (reference sequence). Trimming removed 3 bases at V and 5 bases at J, with 10 bases between. The length of the CDR3 is 13 residues. The chain's CDR3 is CASSIPPGETQYF. The CDR3 bases that were read are TGTGCCAGTAGTATTCCCCCGGGGGAGACC.

This clone was seen more than once but under ten times. The read ends 3 residues shy of where the CDR3 ends; the end is completed using the germline J gene. The rearrangement joins TRBV7-8 to TRBJ1-4; 9 nucleotides line up with TRBD1. The CDR3 is made up of 14 amino acids. CDR1 and CDR2 from the germline V gene are SGHVS and FQNEAQ. The J segment lost 9 bases and the V segment lost 8 bases, leaving 10 bases of the junction unmatched. CDR3 region: CASGDRATMKKLFF. The sequenced part of the CDR3 DNA is TGTGCCAGCGGGGACAGGGCCACAATGAAAAAA.